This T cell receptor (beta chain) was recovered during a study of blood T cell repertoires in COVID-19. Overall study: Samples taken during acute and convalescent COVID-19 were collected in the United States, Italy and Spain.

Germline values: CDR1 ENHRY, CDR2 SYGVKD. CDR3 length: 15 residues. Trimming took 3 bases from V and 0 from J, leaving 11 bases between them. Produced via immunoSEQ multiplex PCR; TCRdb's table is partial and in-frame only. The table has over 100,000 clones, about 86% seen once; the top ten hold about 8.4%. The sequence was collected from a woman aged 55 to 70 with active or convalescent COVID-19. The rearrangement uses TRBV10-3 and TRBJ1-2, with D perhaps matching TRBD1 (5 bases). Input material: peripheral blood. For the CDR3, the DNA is TGTGCCATCAGTGATTACGACAGCGCTAACTATGGCTACACCTTC. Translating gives CAISDYDSANYGYTF.